The subject of this entry is one T cell receptor (beta chain). The antigen is not known. This record belongs to a study of shared clonotypes between healthy human individuals. The overall study: Donors had three CD4 naive, three CD4 memory, two CD8 naive and one CD8 memory plate apiece. Findings of the study overall: Depth was large, yet rarefaction showed that sorted-subset sequencing was incomplete. The study generally estimated greater richness for naive than memory subsets. The naive CD4 repertoires of several donors were compared, and 5% to 6.5% of clonotypes were shared.

The CDR3 is 15 amino acids. Germline CDR1 MNHNS, CDR2 SASEGT. The V segment lost 2 bases and the J segment 5 bases; nucleotides outside the gene matches: 7. TCRdb's copy holds only in-frame clones and misses some; the assay was immunoSEQ multiplex PCR. The sample carries 1,400,000 or so clones, less than 99% recorded once. The sequenced material came from naive CD4+ T cells sorted from blood. As to subset: CD45RA+ positively selected. This rearrangement joins TRBV6-1 to TRBJ2-3; the match to TRBD1 covers 7 bases. This TCR was sampled from a man aged 25 to 45 in good health. In DNA form, the CDR3 reads TGTGCCAGCAGTGAAAGGTTGACAGGGATAGATACGCAGTATTTT. Translation gives CASSERLTGIDTQYF.